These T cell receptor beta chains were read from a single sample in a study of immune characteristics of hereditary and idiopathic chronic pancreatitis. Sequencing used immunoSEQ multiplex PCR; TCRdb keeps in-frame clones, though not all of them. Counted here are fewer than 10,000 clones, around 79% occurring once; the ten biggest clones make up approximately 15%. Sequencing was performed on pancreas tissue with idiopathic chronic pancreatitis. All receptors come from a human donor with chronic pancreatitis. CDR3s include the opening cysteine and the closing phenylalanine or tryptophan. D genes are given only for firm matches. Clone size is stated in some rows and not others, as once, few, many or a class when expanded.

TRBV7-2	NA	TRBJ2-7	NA	CASSLGPAHYEQYF	TGTGCCAGCAGCTTAGGGCCGGCCCACTACGAGCAGTACTTC
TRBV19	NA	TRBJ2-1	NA	CASSPSAASLNEQFF	TGTGCCAGTAGTCCGAGTGCAGCTAGCTTAAATGAGCAGTTCTTC
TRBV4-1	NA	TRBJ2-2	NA	CASSQGDQFAGELFF	TGCGCCAGCAGCCAAGGGGATCAGTTTGCCGGGGAGCTGTTTTTT
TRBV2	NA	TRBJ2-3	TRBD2	CASSVSGGVSDTQYF	TGTGCCAGCAGTGTAAGCGGGGGGGTATCTGATACGCAGTATTTT
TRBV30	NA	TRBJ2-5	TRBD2	CAWSVGLAGPQETQYF	TGTGCCTGGAGTGTAGGACTAGCGGGGCCTCAAGAGACCCAGTACTTC
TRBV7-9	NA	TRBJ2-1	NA	CASRGNEQFF	TGTGCCAGCAGGGGGAATGAGCAGTTCTTC
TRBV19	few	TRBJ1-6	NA	CASSPSGAGRFNSPLHF	TGTGCCAGTAGTCCCTCAGGCGCGGGGCGGTTTAATTCACCCCTCCACTTT
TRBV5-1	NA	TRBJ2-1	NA	CASSPGPSRGHNEQFF	TGCGCCAGCAGCCCGGGCCCCAGTAGAGGGCACAATGAGCAGTTCTTC
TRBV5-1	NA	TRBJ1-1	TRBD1	CASSQLVYRGGSTEAFF	TGCGCCAGCAGCCAGCTTGTTTACAGGGGCGGTAGCACTGAAGCTTTCTTT
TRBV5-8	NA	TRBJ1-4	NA	CASSLYLQQGGEKLFF	TGTGCCAGCAGCCTCTACCTCCAACAGGGAGGAGAAAAACTGTTTTTT
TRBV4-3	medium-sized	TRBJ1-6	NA	CASSQVWQPSYNSPLHF	TGCGCCAGCAGCCAAGTTTGGCAGCCGTCGTATAATTCACCCCTCCACTTT
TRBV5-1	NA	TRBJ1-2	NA	CASSLDNYGYTF	TGCGCCAGCAGCTTGGATAACTATGGCTACACCTTC
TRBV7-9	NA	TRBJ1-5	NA	CASSLEINQPQHF	TGTGCCAGCAGCTTAGAAATAAATCAGCCCCAGCATTTT
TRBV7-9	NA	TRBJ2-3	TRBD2	CASRKEASGGSTDTQYF	TGTGCCAGCAGGAAGGAGGCTAGCGGGGGCAGCACAGATACGCAGTATTTT
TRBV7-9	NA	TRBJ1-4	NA	CASSRGQELGEKLFF	TGTGCCAGCAGCCGAGGGCAGGAATTAGGGGAAAAACTGTTTTTT
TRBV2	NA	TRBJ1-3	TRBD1	CASSDVGQGGHSGNTIYF	TGTGCCAGCAGTGACGTGGGACAGGGGGGTCACTCTGGAAACACCATATATTTT